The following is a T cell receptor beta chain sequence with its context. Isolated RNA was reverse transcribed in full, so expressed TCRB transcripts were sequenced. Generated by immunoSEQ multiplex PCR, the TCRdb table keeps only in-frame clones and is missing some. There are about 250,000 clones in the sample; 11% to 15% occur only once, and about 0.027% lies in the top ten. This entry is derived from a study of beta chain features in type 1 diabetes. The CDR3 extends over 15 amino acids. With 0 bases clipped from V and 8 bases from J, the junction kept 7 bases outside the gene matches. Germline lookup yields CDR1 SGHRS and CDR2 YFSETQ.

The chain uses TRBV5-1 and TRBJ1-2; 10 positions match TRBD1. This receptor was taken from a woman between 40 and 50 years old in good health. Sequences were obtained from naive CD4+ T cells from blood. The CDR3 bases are TGCGCCAGCAGCTTGGCCTTAGGGACAGGGGACGGCTACACCTTC. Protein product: CASSLALGTGDGYTF.